A single sample gave rise to the 27 T cell receptor beta chains below, sequenced in a study of CXCR3-negative and CXCR3-positive naive CD8 T cells. Study-level points and caveats: Researchers report that CXCR3-positive naive cells carry more hydrophobic TRB CDR3s than CXCR3-negative naive cells.

No antigen has been assigned to these receptors. In preparing the TRB cDNA libraries, 5' RACE with UMI labels was used. TCRdb re-called the 5' RACE reads; one entry per CDR3 protein, DNA not given. The sample holds some 150,000 distinct CDR3 sequences. The sequenced material came from naive CXCR3+ CD8+ T cells from blood. The subset denotes: CD45RO-CCR7+CD27+CD95- naive CD8+ T cells expressing CXCR3 (TNR3+). These receptors all stem from a human donor in good health. Some clones in this sample may be carry-over from other donors' samples.

V is TRBV14 and J is TRBJ1-2; the TCRdb call, TRBD1, lacks DNA for checking. CDR1 and CDR2 (germline): SGHDN, FVKESK. This CDR3 region has 15 residues. This chain's CDR3 is CASSFGQGANYGYTF.

The chain employs TRBV10-3 and TRBJ2-7; TCRdb's D call, TRBD1, is unchecked because there is no DNA. There are 15 residues in the CDR3. Germline V gene lookup returns CDR1 ENHRY and CDR2 SYGVKD. The CDR3 spells CAISESDRAPYEQYF.

This rearrangement joins TRBV7-9 to TRBJ2-2; TCRdb's D call, TRBD1, is unchecked because there is no DNA. Germline V CDR1 and CDR2: SEHNR, FQNEAQ (reference sequence). The CDR3 contains 16 residues. CDR3 protein: CASSPQGAPWTGELFF.

This sequence joins TRBV6-6 and TRBJ2-3; TCRdb gives TRBD2 as the D gene, but with no DNA this cannot be confirmed. The CDR3 consists of 16 residues. Germline CDR1 is MNHNY and CDR2 is SVGAGI (reference sequence). The chain's CDR3 is CASSYSLAEITDTQYF.

This CDR3 is CASSPGLAGIDTQYF. The rearrangement links TRBV5-5 to TRBJ2-3; TCRdb's assignment of TRBD2 cannot be checked, as there is no DNA. This CDR3 contains 15 residues. The V gene's germline CDR1 is SGHKS and CDR2 YYEKEE (reference sequence). Together with reference TRBV5-5 and TRBJ2-3, the CDR3 gives the full variable domain: DAGVTQSPTHLIKTRGQQVTLRCSPISGHKSVSWYQQVLGQGPQFIFQYYEKEERGRGNFPDRFSARQFPNYSSELNVNALLLGDSALYLCASSPGLAGIDTQYFGPGTRLTVL.

This chain connects TRBV29-1 to TRBJ1-2; TCRdb's assignment of TRBD1 cannot be checked, as there is no DNA. The CDR3 spans 15 residues. CDR1 is SQVTM, CDR2 ANQGSEA, per germline. The CDR3 loop reads CSVGREGGENYGYTF.

The V and J genes are TRBV5-1 and TRBJ2-4; TCRdb returns TRBD1, unconfirmable since there is no DNA. The CDR3 sequence is 15 residues long. CDR1 is SGHRS, CDR2 YFSETQ, per germline. The chain's CDR3 is CASSGGEAIENIQYF.

The chain couples TRBV7-9 to TRBJ2-1; TCRdb picks TRBD2, but there is no DNA to check that call. Germline V gene sequence: CDR1 SEHNR, CDR2 FQNEAQ (reference sequence). This CDR3 spans 15 amino acids. The CDR3 protein is CASVWGKAAYNEQFF.

CDR3 sequence: CASSGGLHRVYGYEQYF. The rearrangement links TRBV9 to TRBJ2-7; TCRdb outputs TRBD1, but without DNA this stays unchecked. The germline V gene has CDR1 SGDLS and CDR2 YYNGEE. The CDR3 contains 17 residues.

J is TRBJ2-3 and V is TRBV18; TCRdb picks TRBD2, but there is no DNA to check that call. Germline V gene data show CDR1 as KGHSH and CDR2 as LQKENI. The CDR3 is 15 residues long. The CDR3 sequence: CASSYGLAATDTQYF.

The rearrangement uses TRBV7-2 and TRBJ2-7; with no DNA, the TCRdb D assignment of TRBD2 cannot be verified. From germline, CDR1 is SGHTA and CDR2 FQGNSA. The CDR3 covers 17 residues. CDR3 sequence: CASSFGTSGRNHYEQYF.

The chain employs TRBV7-9 and TRBJ2-7. The CDR3 runs to 13 residues. The germline V gene has CDR1 SEHNR and CDR2 FQNEAQ (reference sequence). This CDR3 reads CASSQRDSYEQYF.

This sequence joins TRBV29-1 and TRBJ1-4. The CDR3 covers 14 residues. CDR1 and CDR2 from the germline V gene are SQVTM and ANQGSEA. CDR3 sequence: CSVEFPGTNEKLFF. The full variable domain, its missing parts supplied by reference TRBV29-1 and TRBJ1-4, is SAVISQKPSRDICQRGTSLTIQCQVDSQVTMMFWYRQQPGQSLTLIATANQGSEATYESGFVIDKFPISRPNLTFSTLTVSNMSPEDSSIYLCSVEFPGTNEKLFFGSGTQLSVL.

V is TRBV7-9 and J is TRBJ2-1; TCRdb's assignment of TRBD1 cannot be checked, as there is no DNA. The CDR3 is 16 amino acids. The V gene's germline CDR1 is SEHNR and CDR2 FQNEAQ (reference sequence). CDR3 loop: CASSSGVGVLYNEQFF. Combining the CDR3 with reference TRBV7-9 and TRBJ2-1 gives the whole variable domain DTGVSQNPRHKITKRGQNVTFRCDPISEHNRLYWYRQTLGQGPEFLTYFQNEAQLEKSRLLSDRFSAERPKGSFSTLEIQRTEQGDSAMYLCASSSGVGVLYNEQFFGPGTRLTVL.

This chain connects TRBV5-6 to TRBJ1-2. The CDR3 has 14 residues. Germline V lookup: CDR1 SGHDT, CDR2 YYEEEE. CDR3 sequence: CASSLVGANYGYTF.

The J gene is TRBJ1-2, the V gene TRBV5-5; the D call from TCRdb, TRBD1, cannot be confirmed without DNA. Germline assignment: CDR1 SGHKS and CDR2 YYEKEE (reference sequence). The CDR3 has 15 amino acids. CDR3 residues: CASSLVQGGNYGYTF. Looking up the rest from reference TRBV5-5 and TRBJ1-2 gives the full variable domain: DAGVTQSPTHLIKTRGQQVTLRCSPISGHKSVSWYQQVLGQGPQFIFQYYEKEERGRGNFPDRFSARQFPNYSSELNVNALLLGDSALYLCASSLVQGGNYGYTFGSGTRLTVV.

V and J are TRBV7-9 and TRBJ2-7. CDR1 SEHNR and CDR2 FQNEAQ come from the germline V gene (reference sequence). The CDR3 spans 13 residues. CDR3 protein: CASSPIGSYEQYF.

The chain recombines TRBV2 with TRBJ2-1; the TCRdb D gene call, TRBD1, has no DNA to confirm it. Germline CDR1 is SNHLY and CDR2 is FYNNEI. The CDR3 has 17 residues. CDR3 residues: CASSVWQEGGVGNEQFF.

The chain combines TRBV29-1 with TRBJ2-2. This CDR3 is built from 15 residues. Germline V CDR1 and CDR2: SQVTM, ANQGSEA. The CDR3 is CSVEDRLAATGELFF.

The V gene is TRBV6-2 or TRBV6-3, the J gene TRBJ2-1; TCRdb's assignment of TRBD1 cannot be checked, as there is no DNA. Germline CDR1 and CDR2: MNHEY and SVGEGT. The CDR3 is 13 amino acids. CDR3 in amino acids: CAHGDSSYNEQFF.

The chain employs TRBV5-1 and TRBJ1-1; TCRdb picks TRBD1, but there is no DNA to check that call. CDR3 length equals 13 residues. Germline CDR1 SGHRS, CDR2 YFSETQ. CDR3 amino acids: CASSPPEEPEAFF.

The rearrangement uses TRBV6-6 and TRBJ2-5. The CDR3 totals 17 residues. Germline values: CDR1 MNHNY, CDR2 SVGAGI (reference sequence). The CDR3 sequence: CASSYTLEVGVQETQYF.

This sequence joins TRBV5-1 and TRBJ2-5; the D gene TCRdb calls, TRBD1, cannot be checked with no DNA. The CDR3 length is 16 residues. The germline V gene encodes CDR1 SGHRS and CDR2 YFSETQ. This CDR3 reads CASSLEAGADQETQYF.

This chain joins TRBV11-3 and TRBJ1-1; the TRBD1 assignment by TCRdb is unverifiable without DNA. There are 18 residues in the CDR3. In germline, CDR1 is SGHNT, CDR2 YENEEA. CDR3: CASSLALRGGAVNTEAFF.

The genes are TRBV3-1 and TRBJ2-1; TCRdb indicates TRBD2, and absent DNA this call remains unverified. Germline V CDR1 and CDR2: LGHDT, YNNKEL (reference sequence). The CDR3 extends over 16 amino acids. CDR3 loop: CASSHGLAGIMDEQFF.

The V call is TRBV20-1, the J call TRBJ2-3; the D call of TRBD2 rests on TCRdb alone, since no DNA is present to check it. Per the germline V gene, CDR1 is DFQATT and CDR2 is SNEGSKA (reference sequence). The CDR3 length is 13 residues. The CDR3 loop is CSARAPLPDTQYF.

The rearrangement uses TRBV13 and TRBJ2-7; the D call from TCRdb, TRBD2, cannot be confirmed without DNA. CDR1 PRHDT and CDR2 FYEKMQ come from the germline V gene (reference sequence). The CDR3 totals 12 residues. The chain's CDR3 is CASSSARGEQYF.